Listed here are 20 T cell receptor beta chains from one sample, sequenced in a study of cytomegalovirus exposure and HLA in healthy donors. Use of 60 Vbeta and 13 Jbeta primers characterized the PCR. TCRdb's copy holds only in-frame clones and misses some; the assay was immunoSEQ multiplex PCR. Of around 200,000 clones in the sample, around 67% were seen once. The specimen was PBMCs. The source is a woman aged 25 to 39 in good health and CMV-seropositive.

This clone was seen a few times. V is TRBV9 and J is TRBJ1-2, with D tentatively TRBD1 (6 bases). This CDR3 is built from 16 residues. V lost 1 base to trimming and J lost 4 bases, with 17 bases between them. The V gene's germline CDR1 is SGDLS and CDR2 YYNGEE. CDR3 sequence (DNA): TGTGCCAGCAGCGTACAAGCAGGGGCCCTGACCTATGGCTACACCTTC. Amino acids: CASSVQAGALTYGYTF. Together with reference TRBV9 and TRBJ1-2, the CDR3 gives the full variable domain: DSGVTQTPKHLITATGQRVTLRCSPRSGDLSVYWYQQSLDQGLQFLIQYYNGEERAKGNILERFSAQQFPDLHSELNLSSLELGDSALYFCASSVQAGALTYGYTFGSGTRLTVV.

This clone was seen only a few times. CDR3 sequence (DNA): TGCGCCAGCAGCCAAGGGAGTAGCGGGTACGAGCAGTACTTC. Translating gives CASSQGSSGYEQYF. V and J are TRBV4-1 and TRBJ2-7; TRBD2 aligns across 7 bases. Trimming removed 1 base from V and 4 bases from J; junction bases left unmatched: 4. This CDR3 has 14 residues. Germline CDR1 is MGHRA and CDR2 is YSYEKL.

Written as DNA, the CDR3 is TGTGCCAGTAGTATTCTAGCGGGGTTCACAGATACGCAGTATTTT. Translation: CASSILAGFTDTQYF. V and J are TRBV19 and TRBJ2-3; 9 bases line up with TRBD2. V lost 3 bases to trimming and J lost 2 bases; unmatched junction nucleotides: 3. The CDR3 is made up of 15 amino acids. From germline, CDR1 is LNHDA and CDR2 SQIVND (reference sequence).

The CDR3 sequence: CASSLDTGSREQYF. The CDR3 DNA reads TGCGCCAGCAGCTTGGACACCGGATCTAGGGAGCAGTACTTC. The genes are TRBV5-1 and TRBJ2-7; the D is unclear. V dropped 0 bases and J dropped 7 bases, with 14 bases sitting between them. The CDR3 spans 14 residues. Per the germline V gene, CDR1 is SGHRS and CDR2 is YFSETQ.

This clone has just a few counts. CDR3 sequence (DNA): TGTGCCAGCAGCTTAGTGGTCGGGAGGGTTAGCACAGATACGCAGTATTTT. It is translated as CASSLVVGRVSTDTQYF. The rearrangement joins TRBV7-6 to TRBJ2-3; 8 bases are a match to TRBD2. The V gene's germline CDR1 is SGHVS and CDR2 FNYEAQ. The V segment lost 1 base and the J segment 0 bases; nucleotides outside the gene matches: 6. The CDR3 runs to 17 residues.

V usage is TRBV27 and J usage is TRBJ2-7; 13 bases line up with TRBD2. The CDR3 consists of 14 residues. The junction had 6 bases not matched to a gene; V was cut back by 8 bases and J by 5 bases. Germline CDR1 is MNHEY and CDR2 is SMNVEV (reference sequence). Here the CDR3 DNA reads TGTGCCAGCGGGAGACTAGCGGGAGGCGACGAGCAGTACTTC. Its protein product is CASGRLAGGDEQYF.

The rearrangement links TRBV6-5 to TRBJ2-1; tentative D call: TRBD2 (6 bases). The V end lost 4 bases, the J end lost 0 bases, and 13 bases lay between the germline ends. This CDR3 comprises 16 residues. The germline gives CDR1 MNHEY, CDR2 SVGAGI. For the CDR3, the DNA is TGTGCCAGCAGTTCGGGGACTTTGAGCTCCTACAATGAGCAGTTCTTC. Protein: CASSSGTLSSYNEQFF.

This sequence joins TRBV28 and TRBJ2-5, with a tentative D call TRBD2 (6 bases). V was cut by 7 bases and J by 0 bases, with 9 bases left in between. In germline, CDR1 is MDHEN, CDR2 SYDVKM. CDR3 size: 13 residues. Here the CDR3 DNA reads TGTGCCAGCACGAGGACTAACCAAGAGACCCAGTACTTC. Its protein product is CASTRTNQETQYF.

The CDR3 DNA reads as TGTGCCAGCAGCTTCGGCGGGTACTCCTACGAGCAGTACTTC. Protein: CASSFGGYSYEQYF. The chain combines TRBV5-4 with TRBJ2-7, with D possibly matching TRBD2 (5 bases). This CDR3 contains 14 residues. Germline V gives CDR1 SGHNT, CDR2 YYREEE (reference sequence). Between the trimmed V and J ends, which lost 2 bases and 0 bases, there was a span of 9 bases.

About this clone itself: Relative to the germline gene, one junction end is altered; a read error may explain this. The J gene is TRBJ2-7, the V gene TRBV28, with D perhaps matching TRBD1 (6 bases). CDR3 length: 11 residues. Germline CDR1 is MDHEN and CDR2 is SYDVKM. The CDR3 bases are TGTGCCAGCAGTTCTACAGGGTTCCTCGGCTTC. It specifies CASSSTGFLGF.

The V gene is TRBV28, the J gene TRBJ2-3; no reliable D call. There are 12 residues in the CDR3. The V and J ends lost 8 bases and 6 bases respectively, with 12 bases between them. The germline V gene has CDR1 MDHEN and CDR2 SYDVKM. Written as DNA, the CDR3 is TGTGCCAGCTTAGACTCTCTCGATACGCAGTATTTT. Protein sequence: CASLDSLDTQYF.

Written as DNA, the CDR3 is TGTGCCATCAGTCACCAGGGGACCGGGGAGCTGTTTTTT. Encoded protein: CAISHQGTGELFF. V and J are TRBV10-3 and TRBJ2-2; D might be TRBD1 (6 bases). CDR3 length: 13 residues. Germline lookup yields CDR1 ENHRY and CDR2 SYGVKD. Trimming pared 5 bases from V and 5 bases from J, leaving 9 bases between.

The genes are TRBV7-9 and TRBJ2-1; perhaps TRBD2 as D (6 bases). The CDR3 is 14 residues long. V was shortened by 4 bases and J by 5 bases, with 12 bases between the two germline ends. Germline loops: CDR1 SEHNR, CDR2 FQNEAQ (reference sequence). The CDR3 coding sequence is TGTGCCAGCAGCTCAGCCGGGACTCACAATGAGCAGTTCTTC. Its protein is CASSSAGTHNEQFF.

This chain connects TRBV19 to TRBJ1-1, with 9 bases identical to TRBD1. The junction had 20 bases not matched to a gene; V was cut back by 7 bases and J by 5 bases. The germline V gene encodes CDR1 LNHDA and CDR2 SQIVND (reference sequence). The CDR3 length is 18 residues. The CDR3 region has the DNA TGTGCCAGTACCGCCCGTGGGCTCCGAACGGGGACAGGGACTGAAGCTTTCTTT. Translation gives CASTARGLRTGTGTEAFF.

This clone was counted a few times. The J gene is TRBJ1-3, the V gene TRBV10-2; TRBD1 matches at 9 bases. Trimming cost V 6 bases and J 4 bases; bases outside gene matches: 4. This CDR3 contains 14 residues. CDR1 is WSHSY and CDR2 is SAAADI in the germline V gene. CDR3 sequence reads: CASSTGGGGNTIYF. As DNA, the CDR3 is TGCGCCAGCAGCACAGGGGGCGGCGGAAACACCATATATTTT.

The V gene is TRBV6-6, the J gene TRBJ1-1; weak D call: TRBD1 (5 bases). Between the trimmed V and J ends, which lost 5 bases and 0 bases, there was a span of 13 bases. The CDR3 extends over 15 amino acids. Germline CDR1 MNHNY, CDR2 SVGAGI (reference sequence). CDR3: CASSDRQTMNTEAFF. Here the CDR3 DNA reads TGTGCCAGCAGTGACAGACAGACAATGAACACTGAAGCTTTCTTT.

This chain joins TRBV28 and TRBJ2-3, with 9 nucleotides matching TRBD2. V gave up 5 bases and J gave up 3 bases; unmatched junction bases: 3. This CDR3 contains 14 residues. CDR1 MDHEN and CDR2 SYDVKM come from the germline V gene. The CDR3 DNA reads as TGTGCCAGCAGTAACGGACTAGCGACAGATACGCAGTATTTT. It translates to CASSNGLATDTQYF.

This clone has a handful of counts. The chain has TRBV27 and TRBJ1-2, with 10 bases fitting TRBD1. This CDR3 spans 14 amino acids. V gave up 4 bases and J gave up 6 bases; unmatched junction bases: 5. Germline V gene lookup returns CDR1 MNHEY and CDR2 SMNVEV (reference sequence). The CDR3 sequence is CASSSTGTGDGYTF. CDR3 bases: TGTGCCAGCAGTTCGACCGGGACAGGGGATGGCTACACCTTC.

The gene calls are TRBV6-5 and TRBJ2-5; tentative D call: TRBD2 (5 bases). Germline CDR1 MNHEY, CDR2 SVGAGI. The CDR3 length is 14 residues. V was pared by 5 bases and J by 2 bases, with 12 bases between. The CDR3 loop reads CASSRVRGQETQYF. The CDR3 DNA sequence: TGTGCCAGCAGTCGGGTTCGAGGGCAAGAGACCCAGTACTTC.

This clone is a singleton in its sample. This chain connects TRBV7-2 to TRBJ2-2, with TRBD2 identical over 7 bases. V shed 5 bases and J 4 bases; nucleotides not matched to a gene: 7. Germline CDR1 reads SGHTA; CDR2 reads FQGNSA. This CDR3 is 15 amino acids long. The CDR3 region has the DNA TGTGCCAGCAGCGGGAGCGGGATCGGCACCGGGGAGCTGTTTTTT. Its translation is CASSGSGIGTGELFF.